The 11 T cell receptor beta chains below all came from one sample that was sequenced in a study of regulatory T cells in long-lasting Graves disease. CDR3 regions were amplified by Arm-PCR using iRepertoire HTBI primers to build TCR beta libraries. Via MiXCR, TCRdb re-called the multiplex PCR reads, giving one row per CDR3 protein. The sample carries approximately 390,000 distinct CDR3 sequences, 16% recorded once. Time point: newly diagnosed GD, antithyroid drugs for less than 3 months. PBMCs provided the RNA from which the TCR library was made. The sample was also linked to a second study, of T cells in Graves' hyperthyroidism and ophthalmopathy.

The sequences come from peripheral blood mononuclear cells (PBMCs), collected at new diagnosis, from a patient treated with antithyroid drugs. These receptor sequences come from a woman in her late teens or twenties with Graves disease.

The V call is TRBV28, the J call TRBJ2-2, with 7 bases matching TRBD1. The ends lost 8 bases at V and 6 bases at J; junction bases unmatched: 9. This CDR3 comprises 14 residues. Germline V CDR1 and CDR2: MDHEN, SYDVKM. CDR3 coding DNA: TGTGCCAGCTACCCGACAGGGACGGCCGGGGAGCTGTTTTTT. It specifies CASYPTGTAGELFF.

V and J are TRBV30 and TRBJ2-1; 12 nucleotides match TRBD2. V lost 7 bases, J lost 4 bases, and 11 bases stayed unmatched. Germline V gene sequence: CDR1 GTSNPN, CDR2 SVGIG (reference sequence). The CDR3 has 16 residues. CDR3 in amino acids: CAYDETSGSMYNEQFF. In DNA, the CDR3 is TGTGCCTACGACGAGACTAGCGGGAGTATGTACAATGAGCAGTTCTTC.

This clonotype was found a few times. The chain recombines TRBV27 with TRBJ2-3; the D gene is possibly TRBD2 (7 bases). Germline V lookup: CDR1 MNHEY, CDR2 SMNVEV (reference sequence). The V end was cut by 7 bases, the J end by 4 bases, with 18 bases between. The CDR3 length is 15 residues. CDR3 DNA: TGTGCCAGCAACCGCGCGGGGGCCGCGGCAGATACGCAGTATTTT. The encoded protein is CASNRAGAAADTQYF.

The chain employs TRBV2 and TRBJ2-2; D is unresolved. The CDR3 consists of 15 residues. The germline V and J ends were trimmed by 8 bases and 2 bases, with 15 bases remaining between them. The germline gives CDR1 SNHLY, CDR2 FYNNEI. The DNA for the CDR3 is TGTGCCAGCCGTCGGTGGGCGGCCAACACCGGGGAGCTGTTTTTT. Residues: CASRRWAANTGELFF.

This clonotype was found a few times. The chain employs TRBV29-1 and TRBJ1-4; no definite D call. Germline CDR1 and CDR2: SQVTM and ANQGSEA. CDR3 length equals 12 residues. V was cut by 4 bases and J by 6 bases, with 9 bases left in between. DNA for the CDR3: TGCAGCGTTGCAGGCGCCGATGAAAAACTGTTTTTT. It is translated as CSVAGADEKLFF.

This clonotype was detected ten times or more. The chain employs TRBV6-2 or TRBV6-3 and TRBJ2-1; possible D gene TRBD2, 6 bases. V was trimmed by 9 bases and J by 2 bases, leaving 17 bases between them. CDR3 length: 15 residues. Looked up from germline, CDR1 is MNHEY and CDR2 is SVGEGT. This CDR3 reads CASALVAATYNEQFF. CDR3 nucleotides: TGTGCCAGTGCATTGGTAGCGGCGACCTACAATGAGCAGTTCTTC.

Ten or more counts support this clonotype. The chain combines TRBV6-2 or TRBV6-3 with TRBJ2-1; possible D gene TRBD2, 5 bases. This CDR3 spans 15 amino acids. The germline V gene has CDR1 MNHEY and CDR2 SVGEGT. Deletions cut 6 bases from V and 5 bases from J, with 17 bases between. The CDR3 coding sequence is TGTGCCAGCAGGAGCTTAGGGCAGAGGGACAATGAGCAGTTCTTC. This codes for CASRSLGQRDNEQFF.

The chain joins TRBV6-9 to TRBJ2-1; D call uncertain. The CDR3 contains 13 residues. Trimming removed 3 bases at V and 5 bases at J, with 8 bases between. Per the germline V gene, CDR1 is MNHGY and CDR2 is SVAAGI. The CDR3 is CASSYPPDNEQFF. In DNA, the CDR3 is TGTGCCAGCAGTTACCCACCCGACAATGAGCAGTTCTTC.

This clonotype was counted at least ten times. CDR3 residues: CSVEVAGDHGEQFF. The CDR3 nucleotides are TGCAGCGTTGAAGTAGCGGGGGACCACGGTGAGCAGTTCTTC. The genes are TRBV29-1 and TRBJ2-1, with 9 bases lining up with TRBD2. With 1 base clipped from V and 9 bases from J, the junction kept 7 bases outside the gene matches. Germline CDR1 SQVTM, CDR2 ANQGSEA. The CDR3 extends over 14 amino acids.

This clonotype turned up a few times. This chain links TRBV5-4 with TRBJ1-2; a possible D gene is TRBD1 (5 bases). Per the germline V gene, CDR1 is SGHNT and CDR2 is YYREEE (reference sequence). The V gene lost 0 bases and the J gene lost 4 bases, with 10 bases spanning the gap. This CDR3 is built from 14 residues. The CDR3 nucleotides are TGTGCCAGCAGCTTGGAGGTGGGGGGCTATGGCTACACCTTC. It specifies CASSLEVGGYGYTF.

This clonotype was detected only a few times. The CDR3 coding sequence is TGTGCCAGCAGCGGGGATTTGGGACAGGGGGCGCGGGGCTACACCTTC. As protein: CASSGDLGQGARGYTF. The rearrangement links TRBV5-6 to TRBJ1-2; 12 positions match TRBD1. Germline V gives CDR1 SGHDT, CDR2 YYEEEE. CDR3 size: 16 residues. V was pared by 4 bases and J by 8 bases, with 12 bases of the junction left unmatched.